What follows is one T cell receptor beta chain and its context. The antigen is undetermined. The intended depth for sequencing was 1 in 200,000 to 1 in 1 million T cells. The table came from immunoSEQ multiplex PCR; TCRdb's copy has only in-frame clones and leaves some out. This table holds about 310,000 clones, about 80% found once. Germline V gene sequence: CDR1 SGHRS, CDR2 YFSETQ. The ends lost 4 bases at V and 5 bases at J; junction bases unmatched: 8. CDR3 size: 17 residues. The source of the sample is a study of cytotoxic CD8 clonotypes in ibrutinib-treated CLL. Study-wide context: In all, under twelve patients were relapsed/refractory, approximately 14 were treatment-naive and roughly 18 were IGHV unmutated.

Study-level points and caveats: The clonality rise at ibrutinib response reflected private clonotype expansion. Investigators sampled sustained-remission and progressing patients at differing times.

This TCR derives from a human donor with chronic lymphocytic leukemia. Material: PBMCs, obtained before ibrutinib treatment. The V gene is TRBV5-1, the J gene TRBJ2-5; 16 bases are a match to TRBD2. The CDR3 sequence: CASSTGTSGRARETQYF. The DNA for the CDR3 is TGCGCCAGCAGCACCGGGACTAGCGGGAGGGCCAGGGAGACCCAGTACTTC.